This note documents a single T cell receptor beta chain sequence. This table comes from immunoSEQ multiplex PCR, and its TCRdb copy is limited to in-frame clones, with some not included. The table includes 100,000 to 150,000 clones, less than 90% detected once. This record belongs to a study of blood T cell repertoires in COVID-19. The sample was peripheral blood. This sequence originates from a woman of 80 years or more with acute or convalescent COVID-19.

This chain's CDR3 is CASSLEAGGELFF. The CDR3 DNA sequence: TGTGCCAGCAGCTTAGAAGCCGGCGGGGAGCTGTTTTTT. This sequence joins TRBV7-9 and TRBJ2-2; D not certain. CDR3 length: 13 residues. V was pared by 1 base and J by 7 bases, with 7 bases between. Germline CDR1 SEHNR, CDR2 FQNEAQ (reference sequence).